This TCR beta chain originates from a study of preoperative IRX-2 immunotherapy in early breast cancer (dated by TCRdb to the late 2010s). A remark on this clone: Its antigen is currently not known. No qualities accompany the bases; no much larger clone lies one base away.

The library was obtained by the immunoSEQ multiplex PCR assay. TCRdb's version of the immuneACCESS table is confined to in-frame rearrangements and falls short of the full clone set. An unresolved V gene accounts for under half of the shortfall where checked; the remainder is of unknown origin. The sample table holds tens of thousands of clones, of which roughly 91% were seen once. Jointly, the top ten make up around 1.6% of the sample. The treatment or condition label on this specimen signifies: preoperative locoregional IRX-2 cytokine immunotherapy. The samples were obtained from a phase Ib study in which preoperative, locoregional IRX-2 cytokine immunotherapy intended to prime immune responses was tested. Patients with early-stage breast cancer who were given IRX-2 before surgery served as donors. The germline V gene sets CDR1 to SGHDN and CDR2 to FVKESK. Here V drops 3 bases and J drops 5 bases, and the junction holds 6 bases not matched to any gene. The CDR3 sequence holds 15 residues, the cysteine and phenylalanine included. The CDR3 DNA has 45 bases and is translated from base 1.

The source material was tumor tissue, sampled after IRX-2 immunotherapy. The receptor's source is a human donor with breast cancer. The V and J genes are TRBV14 and TRBJ2-3; the junction holds 9 bases that match TRBD1. The CDR3 is CASSHRTGVEDTQYF. DNA sequence: TGTGCCAGCAGCCACAGGACAGGGGTAGAAGATACGCAGTATTTT.